These 5 T cell receptor beta chains share one sample of origin, sequenced in a study of T cells in Graves' hyperthyroidism and ophthalmopathy. Amplified regions were TCR beta CDR3 sequences from RNA transcripts. Researchers ran a first-round RT-PCR on the TCR CDR3 using the HTBI primer set. TCRdb used MiXCR to reprocess the multiplex PCR reads, holding one entry per CDR3 protein. The table has roughly 740,000 distinct CDR3 sequences, roughly 15% seen once. Sequencing was carried out using blood. Receptors were obtained from a man aged 18 to 30 with Graves' hyperthyroidism.

The chain employs TRBV27 and TRBJ2-7; D unresolved. This CDR3 comprises 14 residues. The V gene's germline CDR1 is MNHEY and CDR2 SMNVEV (reference sequence). V was shortened by 6 bases and J by 0 bases, with 12 bases between the two germline ends. The CDR3 spells CASSPSRTSYEQYF. The CDR3 region has the DNA TGTGCCAGCAGCCCGTCGCGGACCTCCTACGAGCAGTACTTC.

The chain carries TRBV20-1 and TRBJ2-1; D may be TRBD1 (6 bases). Germline V CDR1 and CDR2: DFQATT, SNEGSKA (reference sequence). The CDR3 length is 14 residues. Trimming removed 6 bases at V and 0 bases at J, with 12 bases between. The CDR3 bases are TGCAGTGCACTCCAGGGGAGCTCCTACAATGAGCAGTTCTTC. Translated, it gives CSALQGSSYNEQFF.

This clonotype was found many times. The CDR3 here is CASKTGNNEVPEAFF. The CDR3 nucleotides read TGTGCCAGTAAAACTGGAAATAATGAGGTCCCTGAAGCTTTCTTT. The chain links TRBV2 to TRBJ1-1; D gene uncertain. From germline, CDR1 is SNHLY and CDR2 FYNNEI. The CDR3 totals 15 residues. Trimming stripped 9 bases from V and 6 bases from J, with 23 bases between.

This clonotype was recorded many times. V is TRBV20-1 and J is TRBJ2-5; D is uncertain. The CDR3 consists of 13 residues. Trimming shortened V by 0 bases and J by 4 bases, and 9 bases separated the two germline ends. Germline CDR1 reads DFQATT; CDR2 reads SNEGSKA (reference sequence). CDR3 in amino acids: CSARDFRTETQYF. The CDR3, as DNA: TGCAGTGCTAGAGATTTTCGGACAGAGACCCAGTACTTC.

This clonotype appeared many times. The CDR3 spells CASSVEVQGGYEQYF. The CDR3 DNA reads as TGTGCCAGCAGCGTAGAAGTACAGGGGGGTTACGAGCAGTACTTC. The chain carries TRBV9 and TRBJ2-7; 8 positions match TRBD1. The CDR3 consists of 15 residues. Germline V CDR1 and CDR2: SGDLS, YYNGEE. Losses at the gene ends were 0 bases for V and 4 bases for J; bases not matched to a gene: 6.